The present T cell receptor (beta chain) was sequenced within a study of somatic mutations in cytotoxic T cells in rheumatoid arthritis. Background on the study: Patient blood (around 30 ml EDTA) was collected right after diagnosis, preceding any treatment.

Original data processing: There were rare matches between patient CD8+ clones larger than 1% and published virus-specific TCRB sequences. TCRdb keeps only in-frame clones here, not all; method: immunoSEQ multiplex PCR. That table is the source of V, J and clone size, and D and trimming were worked out from the DNA. Of just under 30,000 clones in the sample, more than 85% were seen once. CDR1 is MGHRA, CDR2 YSYEKL, per germline. The CDR3 consists of 16 residues. V was clipped by 3 bases and J by 2 bases, with 16 bases between them. This sequence was found in an adult with rheumatoid arthritis. The V call is TRBV4-1, the J call TRBJ1-2, with D possibly TRBD1 on 6 matching bases. Specimen: CD8+ T cells sorted from blood. CDR3 nucleotides: TGCGCCAGCAGCCAGTTTACAGGGAATGAGAACTATGGCTACACCTTC. Its protein product is CASSQFTGNENYGYTF.